One sample yielded the 24 T cell receptor beta chains listed below, sequenced in a study of blood T cell repertoires in COVID-19 (dated by TCRdb to about 2020). Library creation used the immunoSEQ multiplex PCR assay. TCRdb obtained this table from immuneACCESS and retained in-frame rearrangements with V and J assigned. These tables miss some clones; where compared with another copy, unresolved V genes account for less than half of the shortfall, and the remainder is unexplained. The sample table records some 100,000 clones; about 80% of these occur just once. The ten largest make up 6.5% to 8% of the sample. The sequenced sample consisted of peripheral blood. These receptors all come from a woman in her 50s with acute or convalescent COVID-19.

This chain links TRBV29-1 with TRBJ1-1; 7 bases map to TRBD1. CDR1 is SQVTM, CDR2 ANQGSEA, per germline. The CDR3 consists of 13 residues. V shed 5 bases, J shed 5 bases, and the junction held 8 bases outside the gene matches. The CDR3 coding sequence is TGCAGCGTTCGGGAGGGGGCGAGGACTGAAGCTTTCTTT. Residues: CSVREGARTEAFF.

The CDR3 region has the DNA TGCGCCAGCAGCGTCCTCGGGGTGACCGGGGAGCTGTTTTTT. This encodes CASSVLGVTGELFF. The chain combines TRBV5-1 with TRBJ2-2, with D perhaps TRBD2 (5 bases). The V gene's germline CDR1 is SGHRS and CDR2 YFSETQ. Trimming took 4 bases from V and 5 from J, leaving 12 bases between them. The CDR3 extends over 14 amino acids. Full variable domain (outside the CDR3, taken from reference TRBV5-1 and TRBJ2-2): KAGVTQTPRYLIKTRGQQVTLSCSPISGHRSVSWYQQTPGQGLQFLFEYFSETQRNKGNFPGRFSGRQFSNSRSEMNVSTLELGDSALYLCASSVLGVTGELFFGEGSRLTVL.

The chain couples TRBV5-6 to TRBJ1-1; the D is unclear. This CDR3 comprises 12 residues. Germline V gene data show CDR1 as SGHDT and CDR2 as YYEEEE. V was shortened by 4 bases and J by 4 bases, with 8 bases between the two germline ends. CDR3 sequence: CASSRYPTEAFF. Here the CDR3 DNA reads TGTGCCAGCAGCCGCTACCCCACTGAAGCTTTCTTT.

V and J are TRBV3-1 (or the pseudogene TRBV3-2) and TRBJ1-6, with D unresolved. Germline CDR1 is LGHDT and CDR2 is YNNKEL (reference sequence). V dropped 2 bases and J dropped 4 bases, with 12 bases sitting between them. This CDR3 contains 16 residues. The CDR3 nucleotides read TGTGCCAGCAGCCAAACCACCAGGAGGTATAATTCACCCCTCCACTTT. It encodes CASSQTTRRYNSPLHF.

This chain links TRBV30 with TRBJ1-1, with D maybe TRBD1 (6 bases). The CDR3 has 15 amino acids. Trimming stripped 2 bases from V and 7 bases from J, with 20 bases between. Germline V gives CDR1 GTSNPN, CDR2 SVGIG (reference sequence). The CDR3 loop is CAWSTRGQLKYEAFF. The CDR3 nucleotides read TGTGCCTGGAGTACCCGTGGACAGCTGAAGTATGAAGCTTTCTTT.

This clone has only one observation. V and J are TRBV6-5 and TRBJ2-1; TRBD1 aligns across 9 bases. Germline V lookup: CDR1 MNHEY, CDR2 SVGAGI. V dropped 6 bases and J dropped 11; count of bases not matched to a gene: 14. The length of the CDR3 is 15 residues. The CDR3 DNA sequence: TGTGCCAGCAGCGCTCATGGGGGACAGGGTGCCAAGCAGTTCTTC. Translation gives CASSAHGGQGAKQFF.

This rearrangement joins TRBV9 to TRBJ2-3, with 7 bases aligning to TRBD2. There are 14 residues in the CDR3. Germline V gene sequence: CDR1 SGDLS, CDR2 YYNGEE. V shed 2 bases, J shed 0 bases, and the junction held 0 bases outside the gene matches. The CDR3 DNA reads as TGTGCCAGCAGCGTTAGCGGGAGCACAGATACGCAGTATTTT. Residues: CASSVSGSTDTQYF. The full variable domain, its missing parts supplied by reference TRBV9 and TRBJ2-3, is DSGVTQTPKHLITATGQRVTLRCSPRSGDLSVYWYQQSLDQGLQFLIQYYNGEERAKGNILERFSAQQFPDLHSELNLSSLELGDSALYFCASSVSGSTDTQYFGPGTRLTVL.

This clone was seen only once. The gene calls are TRBV4-1 and TRBJ1-5; 12 bases map to TRBD1. CDR3 size: 18 residues. Germline V gene lookup returns CDR1 MGHRA and CDR2 YSYEKL. Trimming at V came to 5 bases and at J to 0 bases, leaving 8 bases not matched to a gene. CDR3 residues: CASSAGTGGPTSNQPQHF. The CDR3 DNA reads TGCGCCAGCAGCGCCGGGACAGGGGGCCCTACTAGCAATCAGCCCCAGCATTTT.

This rearrangement joins TRBV19 to TRBJ2-3; maybe TRBD2 (7 bases). CDR3 length: 16 residues. The V gene's germline CDR1 is LNHDA and CDR2 SQIVND (reference sequence). The V end was cut by 1 base, the J end by 0 bases, with 11 bases between. Written as DNA, the CDR3 is TGTGCCAGTAGTATAGGGGGGGGCCCGAGCACAGATACGCAGTATTTT. This gives the protein CASSIGGGPSTDTQYF.

The chain is built from TRBV5-4 and TRBJ1-1; 8 nucleotides agree with TRBD1. This CDR3 has 15 amino acids. Germline V lookup: CDR1 SGHNT, CDR2 YYREEE (reference sequence). V dropped 4 bases and J dropped 5; count of bases not matched to a gene: 10. The CDR3 nucleotides read TGTGCCAGCAGCGCCGCCATACAGGGGGGTACTGAAGCTTTCTTT. This codes for CASSAAIQGGTEAFF.

The chain uses TRBV19 and TRBJ1-1; 7 bases line up with TRBD1. V lost 5 bases, J lost 7 bases, and 10 bases stayed unmatched. The CDR3 totals 14 residues. Germline V CDR1 and CDR2: LNHDA, SQIVND (reference sequence). Here the CDR3 reads CASSFRTGGGEAFF. The CDR3 DNA follows: TGTGCCAGTAGTTTCCGGACAGGAGGGGGTGAAGCTTTCTTT.

The chain is built from TRBV28 and TRBJ1-5; D may be TRBD1 (5 bases). CDR1 is MDHEN and CDR2 is SYDVKM in the germline V gene. With 6 bases removed from V and 2 bases from J, the gap between germline ends came to 14 bases. This CDR3 is built from 15 residues. The CDR3 DNA sequence: TGTGCCAGCAGGAAGCAGGGTGGCGGCAATCAGCCCCAGCATTTT. This encodes CASRKQGGGNQPQHF. The full variable domain, completed using reference TRBV28 and TRBJ1-5, is DVKVTQSSRYLVKRTGEKVFLECVQDMDHENMFWYRQDPGLGLRLIYFSYDVKMKEKGDIPEGYSVSREKKERFSLILESASTNQTSMYLCASRKQGGGNQPQHFGDGTRLSIL.

This clone was recorded a few times. The chain recombines TRBV6-2 or TRBV6-3 with TRBJ1-2; D not certain. Germline values: CDR1 MNHEY, CDR2 SVGEGT. CDR3 length: 11 residues. V lost 2 bases and J lost 9, with 7 bases in between. Here the CDR3 DNA reads TGTGCCAGCAGTTACCAGAAACGCTACACCTTC. Translation gives CASSYQKRYTF.

V usage is TRBV4-2 and J usage is TRBJ1-5; D gene uncertain. This CDR3 contains 16 residues. V dropped 0 bases and J dropped 4 bases, with 13 bases sitting between them. Per germline, CDR1 LGHNA and CDR2 YNFKEQ. The CDR3 reads CASSQDRLKGNQPQHF. The CDR3 DNA reads as TGTGCCAGCAGCCAAGATCGACTTAAAGGTAATCAGCCCCAGCATTTT.

The chain employs TRBV7-3 and TRBJ1-2; no definite D call. V was pared by 5 bases and J by 1 base, with 17 bases between. The CDR3 covers 16 residues. From germline, CDR1 is SGHTA and CDR2 FQGTGA. This CDR3 is CASSLGPSALNYGYTF. CDR3 nucleotides: TGTGCCAGCAGCCTTGGGCCCTCAGCTCTTAACTATGGCTACACCTTC.

The chain uses TRBV2 and TRBJ1-2; a weak D match, TRBD1 (6 bases). CDR1 is SNHLY and CDR2 is FYNNEI in the germline V gene. V was cut by 5 bases and J by 7 bases, with 20 bases left in between. CDR3 length: 15 amino acids. The chain's CDR3 is CASSQTEGGLSGYTF. The CDR3 DNA follows: TGTGCCAGCAGTCAGACGGAGGGGGGGCTAAGTGGCTACACCTTC.

CDR3 sequence: CATSRDPRNQPQHF. CDR3 nucleotides: TGTGCCACCAGCAGAGACCCGAGGAATCAGCCCCAGCATTTT. The V and J genes are TRBV15 and TRBJ1-5; D call uncertain. V was cut by 0 bases and J by 4 bases, with 7 bases left in between. The CDR3 spans 14 residues. Per germline, CDR1 LNHNV and CDR2 YYDKDF (reference sequence). Full variable domain (missing parts from reference TRBV15 and TRBJ1-5): DAMVIQNPRYQVTQFGKPVTLSCSQTLNHNVMYWYQQKSSQAPKLLFHYYDKDFNNEADTPDNFQSRRPNTSFCFLDIRSPGLGDTAMYLCATSRDPRNQPQHFGDGTRLSIL.

This sequence joins TRBV19 and TRBJ1-1, with D tentatively TRBD1 (6 bases). The germline V gene has CDR1 LNHDA and CDR2 SQIVND (reference sequence). The CDR3 consists of 14 residues. The V and J ends lost 5 bases and 2 bases respectively, with 12 bases between them. The CDR3 spells CASSFLGGNTEAFF. The CDR3 bases are TGTGCCAGTAGTTTCCTAGGGGGAAACACTGAAGCTTTCTTT. Supplemented by reference TRBV19 and TRBJ1-1, the full variable domain reads DGGITQSPKYLFRKEGQNVTLSCEQNLNHDAMYWYRQDPGQGLRLIYYSQIVNDFQKGDIAEGYSVSREKKESFPLTVTSAQKNPTAFYLCASSFLGGNTEAFFGQGTRLTVV.

The V gene is TRBV5-1, the J gene TRBJ2-1, with 7 bases lining up with TRBD2. The CDR3 contains 15 residues. CDR1 SGHRS and CDR2 YFSETQ come from the germline V gene. J gave up 6 bases and V 1 base, and 7 bases lay outside the gene matches. The CDR3: CASSLLAGEPNEQFF. In DNA form, the CDR3 reads TGCGCCAGCAGCTTGCTGGCGGGGGAACCCAATGAGCAGTTCTTC. The full variable domain, in which reference TRBV5-1 and TRBJ2-1 provide the parts outside the CDR3, is KAGVTQTPRYLIKTRGQQVTLSCSPISGHRSVSWYQQTPGQGLQFLFEYFSETQRNKGNFPGRFSGRQFSNSRSEMNVSTLELGDSALYLCASSLLAGEPNEQFFGPGTRLTVL.

The chain couples TRBV15 to TRBJ1-6; 8 nucleotides line up with TRBD1. Trimming took 4 bases from V and 7 from J; bases not matched to a gene: 6. This CDR3 has 15 residues. The germline CDR1 and CDR2 sequences are LNHNV and YYDKDF (reference sequence). The CDR3 loop is CATSTDRGLNSPLHF. In DNA, the CDR3 is TGTGCCACCAGCACCGACAGGGGTTTGAATTCACCCCTCCACTTT.

The genes are TRBV5-8 and TRBJ2-5; 12 nucleotides align to TRBD2. Germline CDR1 and CDR2: SGHTS and YDEGEE. CDR3 length: 18 amino acids. The ends lost 0 bases at V and 2 bases at J; junction bases unmatched: 8. This CDR3 is CASSLVLAGGLGQETQYF. DNA for the CDR3: TGTGCCAGCAGCTTGGTACTAGCGGGGGGCCTGGGACAAGAGACCCAGTACTTC.

The chain uses TRBV11-3 and TRBJ1-3; D perhaps matches TRBD1 (6 bases). This CDR3 region has 14 residues. Trimming took off 5 bases at V and 3 bases at J, with 11 bases between the two ends. Germline CDR1 and CDR2: SGHNT and YENEEA. For the CDR3, the DNA is TGTGCCAGCAGCAAGGGGGACGTTGGAAACACCATATATTTT. Translating it yields CASSKGDVGNTIYF.

The gene calls are TRBV6-5 and TRBJ1-4, with D perhaps matching TRBD1 (6 bases). This CDR3 has 14 amino acids. Between the trimmed V and J ends, which lost 5 bases and 8 bases, there was a span of 15 bases. Germline CDR1 is MNHEY and CDR2 is SVGAGI. CDR3 in amino acids: CASSSGGAGEKLFF. The CDR3 DNA reads as TGTGCCAGCAGTAGCGGGGGGGCTGGGGAAAAACTGTTTTTT.

V gene TRBV11-2 combines with J gene TRBJ2-1; 8 positions match TRBD1. From germline, CDR1 is SGHAT and CDR2 FQNNGV. V was pared by 5 bases and J by 2 bases, with 5 bases of the junction left unmatched. There are 15 residues in the CDR3. Here the CDR3 DNA reads TGTGCCAGCAGCCTACAGGGGGATCCCTACAATGAGCAGTTCTTC. As protein: CASSLQGDPYNEQFF. Full variable domain (rest looked up from reference TRBV11-2 and TRBJ2-1): EAGVAQSPRYKIIEKRQSVAFWCNPISGHATLYWYQQILGQGPKLLIQFQNNGVVDDSQLPKDRFSAERLKGVDSTLKIQPAKLEDSAVYLCASSLQGDPYNEQFFGPGTRLTVL.